What follows are 17 T cell receptor beta chains derived from one specimen sequenced in a study of blood T cells in healthy people across ages. Next came a second PCR, run for about 6 to 12 cycles, which used a sample-barcoded 5' primer along with a J-beta primer mix. From the 5' RACE reads, TCRdb called clonotypes with MiXCR, one entry per CDR3 protein. The profile shows around 800,000 distinct CDR3 sequences, approximately 44% of them singletons. The sequenced sample consisted of blood. These receptors were collected from a man between 60 and 75 years old in good health.

The table lists this clonotype with many counts. The rearrangement uses TRBV12-3 or TRBV12-4 and TRBJ2-1; no definite D call. This CDR3 region has 13 residues. Trimming stripped 5 bases from V and 4 bases from J, with 9 bases between. CDR3 coding DNA: TGTGCCAGCAGTAGCGAGAGTTACAATGAGCAGTTCTTC. Its protein is CASSSESYNEQFF.

This chain links TRBV7-2 with TRBJ2-1; D call uncertain. The germline V and J ends were trimmed by 5 bases and 0 bases, with 11 bases remaining between them. There are 15 residues in the CDR3. The germline CDR1 and CDR2 sequences are SGHTA and FQGNSA. The CDR3 is CASSPPRPSYNEQFF. The CDR3 DNA reads as TGTGCCAGCAGCCCTCCTAGACCCTCCTACAATGAGCAGTTCTTC.

The chain has TRBV18 and TRBJ2-4; 8 bases agree with TRBD2. The J call is doubtful: the DNA matches TRBJ2-5 better. This CDR3 comprises 18 residues. Germline V gene lookup returns CDR1 KGHSH and CDR2 LQKENI. The CDR3 nucleotides are TGTGCCAGCTCACCTGAGCGGGGGAGCCTCGTTAAAAGAGAGACCCAGTACTTC. As protein: CASSPERGSLVKRETQYF.

This clonotype has only a few counts. This chain uses TRBV7-2 with TRBJ2-7; D possibly corresponds to TRBD1 (6 bases). The germline V gene has CDR1 SGHTA and CDR2 FQGNSA. Trimming took off 4 bases at V and 6 bases at J, with 10 bases between the two ends. The CDR3 extends over 12 amino acids. Here the CDR3 DNA reads TGTGCCAGCAGCTCGGACAGTAGCGAGCAGTACTTC. It codes for CASSSDSSEQYF.

Comments on this clonotype: Given the absence of the conserved phenylalanine or tryptophan at the CDR3 end, a read error is likely. J is TRBJ1-4 and V is TRBV20-1, with D possibly being TRBD1 (5 bases). Germline CDR1 reads DFQATT; CDR2 reads SNEGSKA (reference sequence). V gave up 0 bases and J gave up 6 bases, with 14 bases separating them. There are 15 residues in the CDR3. CDR3: CSARDLRQGHEKLFV. The CDR3 DNA reads TGCAGTGCTAGAGATCTACGGCAGGGCCATGAAAAACTGTTTGTT.

As to this clonotype: This could be a read error, since a much larger clone is one nucleotide away. CDR3 bases: TGTGCCAGCAGTTTATGGGGCACAGATGCGCAGTATTTT. It specifies CASSLWGTDAQYF. The J gene is TRBJ2-3, the V gene TRBV27; tentatively, D is TRBD1 (5 bases). The CDR3 length is 13 residues. CDR1 and CDR2 from the germline V gene are MNHEY and SMNVEV (reference sequence).

The V and J genes are TRBV11-2 and TRBJ1-6, with 8 bases lining up with TRBD1. CDR1 and CDR2 from the germline V gene are SGHAT and FQNNGV. This CDR3 has 14 amino acids. J gave up 8 bases and V 6 bases, and 6 bases lay outside the gene matches. CDR3 DNA sequence: TGTGCCAGCAGGATAACAGGGGGGGATTCACCCCTCCACTTT. Amino acids: CASRITGGDSPLHF.

The V call is TRBV18, the J call TRBJ1-4; D ambiguous. Germline CDR1 KGHSH, CDR2 LQKENI. The CDR3 sequence is 14 residues long. Trimming cost V 1 base and J 4 bases, with 7 bases left between them. This CDR3 reads CASSPQVNNEKLFF. The CDR3, as DNA: TGTGCCAGCTCACCACAGGTCAATAATGAAAAACTGTTTTTT.

This clonotype was detected only a few times. The chain is built from TRBV7-2 and TRBJ2-1, with 8 bases aligning to TRBD1. The CDR3 is 15 residues long. With 2 bases clipped from V and 3 bases from J, the junction kept 3 bases outside the gene matches. Looked up from germline, CDR1 is SGHTA and CDR2 is FQGNSA. The CDR3 region is CASSLRGTGYNEQFF. In DNA form, the CDR3 reads TGTGCCAGCAGCTTACGCGGGACAGGCTACAATGAGCAGTTCTTC.

This clonotype has more than one count but fewer than ten. The rearrangement uses TRBV24-1 and TRBJ1-1; no clear D gene. In germline, CDR1 is KGHDR, CDR2 SFDVKD. CDR3 size: 13 residues. The V end lost 4 bases, the J end lost 8 bases, and 13 bases lay between the germline ends. This chain's CDR3 is CATSESSDKEAFF. CDR3 coding DNA: TGTGCCACCAGTGAATCGTCAGACAAGGAAGCTTTCTTT.

This clonotype was counted a few times. The rearrangement joins TRBV29-1 to TRBJ1-2, with D possibly TRBD1 on 5 matching bases. CDR1 SQVTM and CDR2 ANQGSEA come from the germline V gene. V gave up 6 bases and J gave up 0 bases, with 14 bases separating them. This CDR3 region has 14 residues. CDR3 coding DNA: TGCAGCGTCTCCCGGGACGGTGCTAACTATGGCTACACCTTC. Encoded protein: CSVSRDGANYGYTF.

This clonotype was counted a few times. This chain's CDR3 is CASSGRFYGYTF. CDR3 nucleotide sequence: TGTGCCAGCAGCGGACGGTTCTATGGCTACACCTTC. J is TRBJ1-2 and V is TRBV12-3 or TRBV12-4; no reliable D call. V lost 6 bases and J 4 bases, leaving 9 bases between the germline ends. CDR3 size: 12 residues.

This clonotype was seen once. The rearrangement links TRBV2 to TRBJ2-7, with 9 bases lining up with TRBD2. Germline loops: CDR1 SNHLY, CDR2 FYNNEI. This CDR3 spans 15 amino acids. Trimming took 7 bases from V and 7 from J; bases not matched to a gene: 14. The CDR3 sequence: CASTYLASGVSEQYF. The CDR3 DNA sequence: TGTGCCAGCACATATTTGGCTAGCGGGGTTTCGGAGCAGTACTTC.

At least ten counts were recorded for this clonotype. This chain uses TRBV10-3 with TRBJ2-5; D not resolved. Trimming shortened V by 4 bases and J by 2 bases, and 5 bases separated the two germline ends. The CDR3 loop spans 12 amino acids. CDR1 is ENHRY and CDR2 is SYGVKD in the germline V gene. The CDR3 region is CAISGNQETQYF. The CDR3 DNA is TGTGCCATCAGTGGGAATCAAGAGACCCAGTACTTC.

The chain carries TRBV20-1 and TRBJ1-2, with 7 positions matching TRBD1. Germline V gene lookup returns CDR1 DFQATT and CDR2 SNEGSKA (reference sequence). This CDR3 spans 14 amino acids. J gave up 3 bases and V 1 base, and 5 bases lay outside the gene matches. The CDR3, as DNA: TGCAGTGCTAGAGGGACAGGAGACGACTATGGCTACACCTTC. Amino acids: CSARGTGDDYGYTF.

This chain joins TRBV5-1 and TRBJ1-1; unclear D gene. V lost 3 bases to trimming and J lost 0 bases, with 9 bases between them. Germline V gene data show CDR1 as SGHRS and CDR2 as YFSETQ. The CDR3 sequence is 14 residues long. In nucleotides, the CDR3 is TGCGCCAGCAGCTCGTGGATAATGAACACTGAAGCTTTCTTT. This codes for CASSSWIMNTEAFF.

This clonotype was seen a handful of times. The chain recombines TRBV6-2 or TRBV6-3 with TRBJ1-2; 10 nucleotides agree with TRBD1. V was clipped by 7 bases and J by 3 bases; unmatched bases: 17. The CDR3 has 18 residues. The germline CDR1 and CDR2 sequences are MNHEY and SVGEGT. The CDR3 region is CASTLPRDRGVLDYGYTF. The CDR3 DNA reads TGTGCCAGCACCCTACCCCGGGACAGGGGAGTTTTGGACTATGGCTACACCTTC.